The rows below give T cell receptor beta chains drawn from one sample of a study of blood T cell repertoires in COVID-19. Some clones are missing from TCRdb's copy, which holds only in-frame ones; the method was immunoSEQ multiplex PCR. This table has 140,000 or so clones, more than 75% appearing once. The sequenced sample was peripheral blood. The receptors stem from a woman aged 80 or older with acute or convalescent COVID-19. Both conserved end residues are part of each CDR3. The D gene is left open where the match is weak. Rows may omit the clone size; those that give it use once, few, many or a size class.

.	TRBV10-1	TRBJ2-2	.	CASSESFTVGELFF	TGCGCCAGCAGTGAGAGTTTTACGGTGGGGGAGCTGTTTTTT
.	TRBV10-3	TRBJ1-5	.	CAISDFREDQPQHF	TGTGCCATCAGTGATTTTCGGGAGGATCAGCCCCAGCATTTT
.	TRBV6-6	TRBJ1-1	once	CASSYSGSRYTEAFF	TGTGCCAGCAGTTACTCGGGCAGCCGGTACACTGAAGCTTTCTTT
.	TRBV7-7	TRBJ2-7	.	CASSLGRAFRNEQYF	TGTGCCAGCAGCTTAGGCAGGGCCTTTCGGAACGAGCAGTACTTC
.	TRBV2	TRBJ1-6	.	CASSGTGLYNSPLHF	TGTGCCAGCAGTGGCACAGGCCTCTATAATTCACCCCTCCACTTT
TRBD1	TRBV30	TRBJ2-7	.	CAWVRGTTFIF	TGTGCCTGGGTCAGGGGGACGACTTTTATTTTC
.	TRBV18	TRBJ1-2	.	CASSPERVNYGYTF	TGTGCCAGCTCACCAGAGAGGGTTAACTATGGCTACACCTTC
.	TRBV28	TRBJ1-1	.	CASSPPAGTGHTEAFF	TGTGCCAGCAGCCCACCGGCCGGGACTGGGCACACTGAAGCTTTCTTT
TRBD2	TRBV7-8	TRBJ2-3	.	CASSKRLAGPRTYTDTQYF	TGTGCCAGCAGCAAACGACTAGCGGGGCCACGAACGTACACAGATACGCAGTATTTT
TRBD2	TRBV18	TRBJ2-1	.	CASSPSGLTYNEQFF	TGTGCCAGCTCACCTAGCGGGCTTACCTACAATGAGCAGTTCTTC
TRBD1	TRBV5-1	TRBJ2-1	.	CASSLPRDSHNEQFF	TGCGCCAGCAGCTTGCCCCGGGACAGTCACAATGAGCAGTTCTTC
.	TRBV7-2	TRBJ2-7	.	CASSLASFQSYEQYF	TGTGCCAGCAGCTTAGCTAGCTTTCAATCCTACGAGCAGTACTTC
.	TRBV1	TRBJ1-2	.	CTSSPGGAPTSYGYTF	TGCACCAGCAGCCCAGGGGGCGCTCCGACCTCTTATGGCTACACCTTC
.	TRBV6-5	TRBJ1-5	.	CASSPTGVTNQPQHF	TGTGCCAGCAGTCCGACGGGGGTTACGAATCAGCCCCAGCATTTT
.	TRBV19	TRBJ1-1	.	CASSIEAGRWTEAFF	TGTGCCAGTAGTATAGAGGCGGGTAGGTGGACTGAAGCTTTCTTT
TRBD1	TRBV3-1/TRBV3-2	TRBJ1-1	.	CASRPGTGVYTEAFF	TGTGCCAGCAGACCGGGCACAGGGGTGTACACTGAAGCTTTCTTT
TRBD2	TRBV11-2	TRBJ2-1	once	CASSLDRWGGNEQFF	TGTGCCAGCAGCTTAGATCGTTGGGGGGGGAATGAGCAGTTCTTC
TRBD1	TRBV3-1/TRBV3-2	TRBJ1-1	few	CASSQLGPGQGRAFF	TGTGCCAGCAGCCAACTTGGACCGGGACAGGGACGGGCTTTCTTT
.	TRBV7-8	TRBJ2-7	.	CASSLDSEQYF	TGTGCCAGCAGCTTGGACAGCGAGCAGTACTTC
.	TRBV28	TRBJ1-4	.	CASRTLSGGLSSTNEKLFF	TGTGCCAGCAGAACACTTTCCGGGGGGCTCTCTTCAACTAATGAAAAACTGTTTTTT
TRBD2	TRBV6-1	TRBJ2-3	.	CASSEIRGGSTDTQYF	TGTGCCAGCAGTGAAATAAGGGGAGGGAGCACAGATACGCAGTATTTT
TRBD1	TRBV15	TRBJ2-3	.	CATSPGQRSTDTQYF	TGTGCCACCAGCCCGGGACAGAGGAGCACAGATACGCAGTATTTT
TRBD1	TRBV27	TRBJ1-1	few	CASSRGQGVEAFF	TGTGCCAGCAGTCGGGGACAGGGCGTTGAAGCTTTCTTT
TRBD2	TRBV4-1	TRBJ2-7	.	CASSFRAGLSYEQYF	TGCGCCAGCAGCTTCCGAGCGGGACTCTCCTACGAGCAGTACTTC
.	TRBV5-1	TRBJ2-2	.	CASSFSGGTGELFF	TGCGCCAGCAGCTTTAGCGGTGGCACCGGGGAGCTGTTTTTT
TRBD2	TRBV4-1	TRBJ2-7	few	CASSQVVASGSVSYEQYF	TGCGCCAGCAGCCAAGTCGTCGCTAGCGGGAGCGTAAGCTACGAGCAGTACTTC
.	TRBV19	TRBJ1-2	.	CASSRREVYGYTF	TGTGCCAGTAGTAGGAGGGAAGTCTATGGCTACACCTTC
.	TRBV11-2	TRBJ2-7	.	CASSSLRKRARNEQYF	TGTGCCAGCAGCTCCCTTCGGAAGCGGGCGAGGAACGAGCAGTACTTC
.	TRBV21-1	TRBJ1-2	.	CASSVGGPGHEYGYTF	TGTGCCAGCAGCGTTGGCGGCCCGGGACACGAATATGGCTACACCTTC
.	TRBV7-3	TRBJ1-2	.	CASSLNPLSYGYTF	TGTGCCAGCAGCTTAAACCCTCTTAGCTATGGCTACACCTTC
.	TRBV28	TRBJ2-5	.	CATQGGQETQYF	TGTGCCACCCAGGGGGGTCAAGAGACCCAGTACTTC
.	TRBV28	TRBJ1-1	few	CASSLWVAGEREAFF	TGTGCCAGCAGTTTATGGGTGGCAGGGGAGAGAGAAGCTTTCTTT
TRBD1	TRBV11-2	TRBJ2-6	.	CASSSAWGQGAFGANVLTF	TGTGCCAGCAGCTCCGCGTGGGGACAGGGGGCGTTTGGGGCCAACGTCCTGACTTTC
.	TRBV15	TRBJ2-5	.	CATSSLTGLRETQYF	TGTGCCACCAGCAGTTTAACAGGGTTACGGGAGACCCAGTACTTC
.	TRBV27	TRBJ2-7	.	CASGTPTYEQYF	TGTGCCAGCGGGACACCAACCTACGAGCAGTACTTC
TRBD1	TRBV7-6	TRBJ1-6	.	CASSSRQGGSPLHF	TGTGCCAGCAGCTCAAGACAGGGAGGATCACCCCTCCACTTT
.	TRBV24-1	TRBJ2-6	.	CATSDTSSGANVLTF	TGTGCCACCAGTGATACGAGCTCTGGGGCCAACGTCCTGACTTTC
TRBD2	TRBV3-1/TRBV3-2	TRBJ2-1	.	CASSQETSVPYNEQFF	TGTGCCAGCAGCCAAGAGACTAGCGTTCCCTACAATGAGCAGTTCTTC
.	TRBV5-5	TRBJ1-1	.	CASHVGGAQRTEAFF	TGTGCCAGCCACGTGGGTGGGGCGCAGAGAACTGAAGCTTTCTTT
.	TRBV3-1/TRBV3-2	TRBJ2-5	.	CATLGAASDQETQYF	TGTGCCACGCTAGGTGCGGCGAGTGACCAAGAGACCCAGTACTTC
.	TRBV2	TRBJ1-6	.	CASSDRKGVASPLHF	TGTGCCAGCAGTGACCGTAAGGGGGTAGCCTCACCCCTCCACTTT
.	TRBV14	TRBJ2-1	.	CASSQEIQGREFF	TGTGCCAGCAGCCAGGAAATTCAGGGTCGGGAGTTCTTC
.	TRBV5-5	TRBJ2-2	.	CASSLAGVRDTGELFF	TGTGCCAGCAGCTTGGCTGGGGTGCGGGACACCGGGGAGCTGTTTTTT
TRBD1	TRBV2	TRBJ2-1	.	CASSEDLGTGHHGFF	TGTGCCAGCAGTGAAGACCTTGGGACAGGCCATCATGGATTCTTC